These 28 T cell receptor beta chains originate from one sample sequenced in a study of T cells in Graves' hyperthyroidism and ophthalmopathy. The investigators amplified TCR beta CDR3 regions from RNA transcripts. The HTBI primer set drove a first-round RT-PCR of the TCR CDR3. TCRdb called the multiplex PCR reads again in MiXCR, with one record for every CDR3 protein. The table records fewer than 200,000 distinct CDR3 sequences, 15% to 20% of them present only once. Sequences were obtained from blood. These receptors were obtained from a woman aged 50 to 60 with Graves' hyperthyroidism.

In this sample, this clonotype turned up many times. This chain uses TRBV28 with TRBJ2-4; 10 nucleotides align to TRBD1. The CDR3 length is 16 residues. V lost 5 bases and J lost 2; bases outside the gene matches: 6. The germline V gene has CDR1 MDHEN and CDR2 SYDVKM. The CDR3 nucleotides are TGTGCCAGCAGTCCAATGACAGGGGGCTCCAAAAACATTCAGTACTTC. Translated: CASSPMTGGSKNIQYF.

This chain connects TRBV7-8 to TRBJ1-5; D not certain. Germline CDR1 is SGHVS and CDR2 is FQNEAQ. The CDR3 has 13 residues. The ends were cut back, 7 bases at V and 1 base at J, with 8 bases in the middle. CDR3: CASTKTSNQPQHF. In nucleotides, the CDR3 is TGTGCCAGCACGAAGACAAGCAATCAGCCCCAGCATTTT.

V is TRBV12-3 or TRBV12-4 and J is TRBJ2-1; D may be TRBD1 or TRBD2 (5 bases each). V was trimmed by 7 bases and J by 6 bases, leaving 19 bases between them. The CDR3 covers 15 residues. DNA for the CDR3: TGTGCCAGCACCTTATCCGGGGCAGGCTTCAATGAGCAGTTCTTC. It codes for CASTLSGAGFNEQFF.

This clonotype has just one count. V gene TRBV28 combines with J gene TRBJ2-3; 12 positions match TRBD2. The ends lost 3 bases at V and 4 bases at J; junction bases unmatched: 8. Germline CDR1 is MDHEN and CDR2 is SYDVKM. The CDR3 is 17 amino acids. CDR3 nucleotides: TGTGCCAGCAGTTTCCCTAGCGGGAGGGCAGGGGCAGATACGCAGTATTTT. It specifies CASSFPSGRAGADTQYF.

In this sample, this clonotype turned up many times. V is TRBV4-1 and J is TRBJ2-5; D uncertain. The V gene lost 1 base and the J gene lost 5 bases, with 17 bases spanning the gap. From germline, CDR1 is MGHRA and CDR2 YSYEKL. The CDR3 is 16 amino acids. CDR3 nucleotides: TGCGCCAGCAGCCAAGTTCCGGGCAGCTTCTTCGAGACCCAGTACTTC. Protein sequence: CASSQVPGSFFETQYF.

The rearrangement joins TRBV24-1 to TRBJ2-1, with 12 bases matching TRBD2. CDR3 length: 16 residues. V shed 3 bases and J 2 bases; nucleotides not matched to a gene: 1. Germline loops: CDR1 KGHDR, CDR2 SFDVKD. Here the CDR3 reads CATSDPSGRAYNEQFF. In DNA, the CDR3 is TGTGCCACCAGTGATCCTAGCGGGAGGGCCTACAATGAGCAGTTCTTC.

This clonotype was seen at least ten times. V and J are TRBV6-5 and TRBJ1-1; D gene unclear. Germline assignment: CDR1 MNHEY and CDR2 SVGAGI. V was trimmed by 0 bases and J by 9 bases, leaving 14 bases between them. The CDR3 extends over 14 amino acids. This CDR3 is CASSYSVTLSKAFF. The DNA of the CDR3 is TGTGCCAGCAGTTACTCCGTGACGTTGTCGAAAGCTTTCTTT.

Comment on this clonotype: This could be a read error, since a much larger clone is one nucleotide away. The rearrangement joins TRBV13 to TRBJ1-2; a weak D match, TRBD1 (5 bases). Germline assignment: CDR1 PRHDT and CDR2 FYEKMQ (reference sequence). CDR3 length: 16 residues. Trimming shortened V by 1 base and J by 2 bases, and 14 bases separated the two germline ends. The CDR3 coding sequence is TGTGCCAGCAGCTTAGACTCCCGGGACTGGAACTATGGCTACACCTTC. This codes for CASSLDSRDWNYGYTF.

This clonotype occurred a few times. The V gene is TRBV4-3, the J gene TRBJ1-5; D not certain. V lost 1 base and J lost 7, with 17 bases in between. Germline loops: CDR1 LGHNA, CDR2 YSLEER. The CDR3 covers 16 residues. CDR3 nucleotides: TGCGCCAGCAGCCAAGTAGCGGGGAGGGCTGGGCAGCCCCAGCATTTT. Translating gives CASSQVAGRAGQPQHF.

This clonotype was seen repeatedly, ten times or more. The chain is built from TRBV20-1 and TRBJ1-1; no clear D gene. The CDR3 is 11 amino acids. Trimming shortened V by 7 bases and J by 1 base, and 7 bases separated the two germline ends. CDR1 and CDR2 from the germline V gene are DFQATT and SNEGSKA (reference sequence). The CDR3 loop reads CSEVGNTEAFF. In DNA, the CDR3 is TGCAGTGAGGTGGGGAACACTGAAGCTTTCTTT.

This clonotype was detected ten times or more. The rearrangement joins TRBV7-3 to TRBJ2-2, with a weak D call TRBD2 (6 bases). The CDR3 has 16 residues. Trimming shortened V by 5 bases and J by 5 bases, and 18 bases separated the two germline ends. The V gene's germline CDR1 is SGHTA and CDR2 FQGTGA. The DNA of the CDR3 is TGTGCCAGCAGCCGTGACGGGGGTAAAACGACCGGGGAGCTGTTTTTT. The encoded protein is CASSRDGGKTTGELFF.

In its sample, this clonotype was seen many times. J is TRBJ2-5 and V is TRBV27, with D possibly TRBD1 on 5 matching bases. The V end was cut by 5 bases, the J end by 2 bases, with 21 bases between. Looked up from germline, CDR1 is MNHEY and CDR2 is SMNVEV (reference sequence). The CDR3 loop spans 17 amino acids. CDR3 coding DNA: TGTGCCAGCAGTCCGTCTCCCGCAGGGTGGCAGCAAGAGACCCAGTACTTC. As protein: CASSPSPAGWQQETQYF.

The V gene is TRBV12-3 or TRBV12-4, the J gene TRBJ2-7; 7 bases align to TRBD1. The length of the CDR3 is 14 residues. With V trimmed by 6 bases and J by 3 bases, 8 bases remained unmatched. CDR3 loop: CASRKGQRLYEQYF. CDR3 coding DNA: TGTGCCAGCAGAAAGGGACAGAGACTCTACGAGCAGTACTTC.

This clonotype was recorded at least ten times. The chain links TRBV20-1 to TRBJ2-3; no clear D. Germline CDR1 DFQATT, CDR2 SNEGSKA (reference sequence). CDR3 length: 12 residues. Trimming left V 4 bases short and J 0 bases short, with 5 bases between. The CDR3 reads CSAIDSTDTQYF. CDR3 in DNA: TGCAGTGCTATAGACAGCACAGATACGCAGTATTTT.

This clonotype was counted at least ten times. This chain uses TRBV4-3 with TRBJ2-4; D gene unclear. CDR3 size: 13 residues. Germline assignment: CDR1 LGHNA and CDR2 YSLEER. V lost 1 base and J lost 6, with 7 bases in between. CDR3 nucleotide sequence: TGCGCCAGCAGCCAAGTGAATAGAAACATTCAGTACTTC. This sequence encodes CASSQVNRNIQYF.

Concerning this clonotype itself: A much bigger clone sits one base away, suggesting this may be a read error. The chain is built from TRBV19 and TRBJ1-1, with D hard to call. Germline V CDR1 and CDR2: LNHDA, SQIVND (reference sequence). Trimming took off 2 bases at V and 2 bases at J, with 15 bases between the two ends. The CDR3 covers 16 residues. Here the CDR3 reads CASSITLHSRNTEAFF. The CDR3 region has the DNA TGTGCCAGTAGTATAACGCTCCACAGTCGAAACACTGAAGCTTTCTTT.

This clonotype was seen many times. The genes are TRBV14 and TRBJ1-2; D is undetermined. Germline loops: CDR1 SGHDN, CDR2 FVKESK. V was shortened by 0 bases and J by 1 base, with 6 bases between the two germline ends. This CDR3 is built from 14 residues. CDR3 region: CASSQERINYGYTF. The CDR3 DNA follows: TGTGCCAGCAGCCAAGAGAGAATTAACTATGGCTACACCTTC.

This clonotype was counted once. This chain joins TRBV7-2 and TRBJ2-5, with TRBD1 identical over 9 bases. The CDR3 has 16 amino acids. Trimming at V came to 4 bases and at J to 5 bases, leaving 11 bases not matched to a gene. Germline V gives CDR1 SGHTA, CDR2 FQGNSA. CDR3 in DNA: TGTGCCAGCAGCTCACGACAGGGGGGGGCATCGGAGACCCAGTACTTC. This sequence encodes CASSSRQGGASETQYF. Full variable domain (rest looked up from reference TRBV7-2 and TRBJ2-5): GAGVSQSPSNKVTEKGKDVELRCDPISGHTALYWYRQSLGQGLEFLIYFQGNSAPDKSGLPSDRFSAERTGGSVSTLTIQRTQQEDSAVYLCASSSRQGGASETQYFGPGTRLLVL.

This clonotype was seen only a few times. This chain uses TRBV11-2 with TRBJ1-4; D unclear. V lost 0 bases and J 7 bases, leaving 9 bases between the germline ends. Per germline, CDR1 SGHAT and CDR2 FQNNGV. The CDR3 totals 14 residues. In DNA, the CDR3 is TGTGCCAGCAGCTTAGAAAGGTGGTCTGAAAAACTGTTTTTT. It translates to CASSLERWSEKLFF.

This clonotype was recorded a few times. This sequence joins TRBV5-6 and TRBJ1-1, with unresolved D. The V gene lost 3 bases and the J gene lost 7 bases, with 7 bases spanning the gap. Germline V gene data show CDR1 as SGHDT and CDR2 as YYEEEE. CDR3 length: 11 residues. CDR3 in DNA: TGTGCCAGCAGCTGGGGATATGAAGCTTTCTTT. The encoded protein is CASSWGYEAFF.

This clonotype was recorded many times. The chain couples TRBV5-1 to TRBJ2-1; no reliable D call. The ends were cut back, 4 bases at V and 0 bases at J, with 8 bases in the middle. This CDR3 is 14 amino acids long. The germline V gene encodes CDR1 SGHRS and CDR2 YFSETQ. In nucleotides, the CDR3 is TGCGCCAGCAGCCCTTTATCCTCCTACAATGAGCAGTTCTTC. Amino acid sequence: CASSPLSSYNEQFF.

The V call is TRBV7-3, the J call TRBJ1-6; TRBD1 aligns across 7 bases. Germline V gene lookup returns CDR1 SGHTA and CDR2 FQGTGA. The CDR3 totals 15 residues. The V segment lost 3 bases and the J segment 4 bases; nucleotides outside the gene matches: 3. The CDR3 protein is CASSLLGQYNSPLHF. CDR3 coding DNA: TGTGCCAGCAGCTTGTTGGGACAGTATAATTCACCCCTCCACTTT.

V gene TRBV12-5 combines with J gene TRBJ1-3; D not certain. The germline V gene encodes CDR1 LGHNT and CDR2 FRNRAP. The CDR3 loop spans 15 amino acids. Trimming removed 5 bases from V and 0 bases from J, with 11 bases in between. The CDR3 sequence: CASGPTAVSGNTIYF. In DNA, the CDR3 is TGTGCTAGTGGTCCAACAGCAGTCTCTGGAAACACCATATATTTT.

Remarks on this clonotype: One base away lies a much larger clone, so this may be a sequencing read error. CDR3 residues: CSARDVAGREWGYNEQFF. The CDR3 region has the DNA TGCAGTGCTAGAGATGTAGCGGGTAGGGAGTGGGGCTACAATGAGCAGTTCTTC. The genes are TRBV20-1 and TRBJ2-1; 7 bases map to TRBD2. CDR1 and CDR2 (germline): DFQATT, SNEGSKA (reference sequence). The CDR3 runs 18 residues. The trim removed 0 bases at V and 3 bases at J, leaving 14 bases unmatched.

This clonotype appeared many times. This chain uses TRBV4-2 with TRBJ1-5, with TRBD1 matching over 8 bases. Germline trimming cut 3 bases from V and 4 bases from J; bases unmatched to any gene: 5. The CDR3 extends over 15 amino acids. CDR1 is LGHNA, CDR2 YNFKEQ, per germline. CDR3 region: CASSHSGQGNQPQHF. In DNA, the CDR3 is TGTGCCAGCAGCCATTCCGGACAGGGAAATCAGCCCCAGCATTTT.

A remark on this clonotype: This could be a read error, since a much larger clone is one nucleotide away. V and J are TRBV19 and TRBJ2-1; no reliable D call. Germline V gene data show CDR1 as LNHDA and CDR2 as SQIVND (reference sequence). The CDR3 extends over 16 amino acids. CDR3 DNA sequence: TGTGCCAGTAGTATGCAGAGACCCTCTACCGCCAATGATCAGTTCTTC. It translates to CASSMQRPSTANDQFF.

This clonotype showed up many times. The chain joins TRBV3-1 to TRBJ2-1; 10 bases map to TRBD1. Germline CDR1 LGHDT, CDR2 YNNKEL (reference sequence). V was pared by 2 bases and J by 4 bases, with 5 bases of the junction left unmatched. The CDR3 is 16 amino acids. Here the CDR3 reads CASSQYGQGVYNEQFF. CDR3 nucleotides: TGTGCCAGCAGCCAATACGGACAGGGGGTTTACAATGAGCAGTTCTTC.

The chain has TRBV5-6 and TRBJ1-6; the D is unclear. Germline assignment: CDR1 SGHDT and CDR2 YYEEEE. The CDR3 is made up of 14 amino acids. Trimming removed 3 bases from V and 3 bases from J, with 7 bases in between. The DNA of the CDR3 is TGTGCCAGCAGCTATGGCTTCTATAATTCACCCCTCCACTTT. It codes for CASSYGFYNSPLHF.